This TCR beta chain came from a study of metastatic and nonmetastatic thyroid tumors. Whole-study context: The comparison covered peripheral blood and tumor or nodule tissue in malignant and benign thyroid patients.

TCRdb re-analyzed the PCR reads using MiXCR. The sample carries roughly 9,900 clones, under 30% recorded once. Relative to its sample, this clone is medium-sized. Its matching antigen is unknown. Study conclusions and caveats: Malignant tumors reportedly showed significantly higher TCR beta diversity than benign nodules in both blood and tumor.

Thyroid surgery was preceded by no treatment in any patient. This receptor was obtained from a male donor with papillary thyroid cancer or a benign thyroid nodule (not recorded which). Some clones in this sample may be carry-over from other donors' samples. Sequenced input: tumor tissue.

This CDR3 is CASSPLAGANNEQFF. CDR3 DNA sequence: TGTGCCAGCAGTCCACTAGCGGGAGCTAACAATGAGCAGTTCTTC. The chain joins TRBV6-1 to TRBJ2-1, with 11 bases matching TRBD2. After removal of 5 bases from V and 5 bases from J, the junction contained 5 bases not matched to a gene. This CDR3 has 15 amino acids. Germline assignment: CDR1 MNHNS and CDR2 SASEGT.